These 15 T cell receptor beta chains were all obtained from the same sample, sequenced in a study of cytomegalovirus exposure and HLA in healthy donors. Researchers ran the PCR with 60 Vbeta and 13 Jbeta primers. Sequenced by immunoSEQ multiplex PCR; TCRdb stores in-frame clones only, minus some. In the table there are about 120,000 clones, over 60% of which are singletons. The sample taken for sequencing was PBMCs. The receptors stem from a female donor in good health and CMV-seronegative.

The CDR3 bases are TGTGCCAGCAGCGTAGCGGGGGGGATCACAGATACGCAGTATTTT. Translating gives CASSVAGGITDTQYF. V gene TRBV9 combines with J gene TRBJ2-3; 8 bases fit TRBD2. Trimming removed 0 bases from V and 2 bases from J; junction bases left unmatched: 2. This CDR3 spans 15 amino acids. The V gene's germline CDR1 is SGDLS and CDR2 YYNGEE.

The table lists this clone with a few counts. The CDR3 DNA reads TGTGCCAGCAGTACCGGGACTTCCAATGAAAAACTGTTTTTT. Translated, it gives CASSTGTSNEKLFF. This chain uses TRBV6-5 with TRBJ1-4; D might be TRBD1 (5 bases). Germline V gene sequence: CDR1 MNHEY, CDR2 SVGAGI. The CDR3 length is 14 residues. Deletions cut 5 bases from V and 5 bases from J, with 12 bases between.

This clone occurred a few times. The chain carries TRBV25-1 and TRBJ2-5, with D possibly matching TRBD1 (5 bases). V shed 0 bases and J shed 7 bases, with 15 bases lying between them. This CDR3 has 15 residues. CDR1 and CDR2 from the germline V gene are MGHDK and SYGVNS. This CDR3 reads CASSEYDLGDRTQYF. The CDR3 bases are TGTGCCAGCAGTGAATACGACCTAGGGGATAGGACCCAGTACTTC.

V gene TRBV2 combines with J gene TRBJ2-5, with 9 nucleotides matching TRBD1. V lost 6 bases, J lost 5 bases, and 7 bases stayed unmatched. CDR3 length: 14 amino acids. Germline assignment: CDR1 SNHLY and CDR2 FYNNEI. The CDR3 nucleotides are TGTGCCAGCAGGGCGGGACAGGGTGGGGAGACCCAGTACTTC. As protein: CASRAGQGGETQYF.

The CDR3 sequence is CASSGGASYEQFF. CDR3 nucleotides: TGTGCCTCAAGCGGGGGGGCCTCTTATGAGCAGTTCTTC. This chain connects TRBV30 to TRBJ2-1; 10 nucleotides align to TRBD2. V dropped 7 bases and J dropped 8; count of bases not matched to a gene: 8. CDR1 and CDR2 from the germline V gene are GTSNPN and SVGIG (reference sequence). The length of the CDR3 is 13 residues.

This chain joins TRBV10-3 and TRBJ2-7; TRBD2 matches at 12 bases. This CDR3 is built from 14 residues. With V trimmed by 6 bases and J by 4 bases, 4 bases remained unmatched. The germline CDR1 and CDR2 sequences are ENHRY and SYGVKD. Written as DNA, the CDR3 is TGTGCCATCAGCCTAGCGGGGGGGCCTTACGAGCAGTACTTC. Its translation is CAISLAGGPYEQYF.

The V gene is TRBV28, the J gene TRBJ2-3; perhaps TRBD2 as D (6 bases). Germline V gives CDR1 MDHEN, CDR2 SYDVKM. The CDR3 totals 16 residues. Trimming left V 5 bases short and J 1 base short, with 16 bases between. The CDR3 DNA sequence: TGTGCCAGCAGTCCTAATCGGGGGTGGGGCACAGATACGCAGTATTTT. This codes for CASSPNRGWGTDTQYF.

The genes are TRBV5-6 and TRBJ2-7; D may be TRBD1 (5 bases). The CDR3 runs 15 residues. The ends were cut back, 3 bases at V and 0 bases at J, with 13 bases in the middle. CDR1 and CDR2 (germline): SGHDT, YYEEEE. Here the CDR3 reads CASSSTDSFSYEQYF. The CDR3 DNA is TGTGCCAGCAGCTCGACAGACAGTTTCTCCTACGAGCAGTACTTC.

The gene calls are TRBV5-6 and TRBJ1-2; possible D gene TRBD1, 5 bases. Trimming cost V 1 base and J 0 bases, with 16 bases left between them. Germline assignment: CDR1 SGHDT and CDR2 YYEEEE. The CDR3 has 17 residues. The CDR3 spells CASSLWGPGEANYGYTF. The CDR3 DNA sequence: TGTGCCAGCAGCTTGTGGGGCCCGGGGGAAGCTAACTATGGCTACACCTTC.

The genes are TRBV9 and TRBJ1-2; no definite D call. Trimming shortened V by 0 bases and J by 4 bases, and 13 bases separated the two germline ends. The CDR3 covers 15 residues. Germline CDR1 reads SGDLS; CDR2 reads YYNGEE. The CDR3 region has the DNA TGTGCCAGCAGCGTAGACGGCGGATCCTTCTATGGCTACACCTTC. This codes for CASSVDGGSFYGYTF.

This chain uses TRBV7-2 with TRBJ2-3; no definite D call. The V gene lost 0 bases and the J gene lost 2 bases, with 9 bases spanning the gap. The germline V gene encodes CDR1 SGHTA and CDR2 FQGNSA. The CDR3 sequence is 15 residues long. The CDR3 DNA reads TGTGCCAGCAGCTTAGCGCTGACTGACACAGATACGCAGTATTTT. Residues: CASSLALTDTDTQYF.

The chain combines TRBV19 with TRBJ2-7, with D unresolved. The V gene's germline CDR1 is LNHDA and CDR2 SQIVND (reference sequence). This CDR3 is built from 16 residues. V gave up 4 bases and J gave up 0 bases, with 16 bases separating them. The CDR3 bases are TGTGCCAGTAGTAGATCTTTCTTCCCGAGCTCCTACGAGCAGTACTTC. This codes for CASSRSFFPSSYEQYF.

The rearrangement uses TRBV27 and TRBJ2-7, with 9 bases aligning to TRBD1. Germline V lookup: CDR1 MNHEY, CDR2 SMNVEV (reference sequence). J gave up 5 bases and V 8 bases, and 4 bases lay outside the gene matches. The CDR3 sequence is 12 residues long. CDR3 loop: CASRQGDHEQYF. The CDR3 bases are TGTGCCAGCCGACAGGGGGACCACGAGCAGTACTTC.

This clone was counted a single time. This chain uses TRBV5-4 with TRBJ2-3; tentative D call: TRBD2 (5 bases). This CDR3 has 15 amino acids. V dropped 2 bases and J dropped 0 bases, with 10 bases sitting between them. The V gene's germline CDR1 is SGHNT and CDR2 YYREEE (reference sequence). CDR3 sequence (DNA): TGTGCCAGCAGCTTAGGAGGAACTAGCACAGATACGCAGTATTTT. Its translation is CASSLGGTSTDTQYF. Variable domain in full (rest from reference TRBV5-4 and TRBJ2-3): ETGVTQSPTHLIKTRGQQVTLRCSSQSGHNTVSWYQQALGQGPQFIFQYYREEENGRGNFPPRFSGLQFPNYSSELNVNALELDDSALYLCASSLGGTSTDTQYFGPGTRLTVL.

In its sample, this clone was seen once. The CDR3 loop is CASSAPRGAETQYF. For the CDR3, the DNA is TGTGCCAGCAGCGCCCCCCGGGGGGCGGAGACCCAGTACTTC. The V and J genes are TRBV11-2 and TRBJ2-5; D perhaps matches TRBD2 (7 bases). CDR1 SGHAT and CDR2 FQNNGV come from the germline V gene. The V end was cut by 5 bases, the J end by 5 bases, with 15 bases between. This CDR3 has 14 amino acids.